Listed below are T cell receptor beta chains from one sample, sequenced in a study of blood T cell repertoires in COVID-19. Sequencing was performed with immunoSEQ multiplex PCR; in TCRdb, only in-frame clones are kept and a portion is missing. The sample consists of approximately 320,000 clones, 87% of them appearing once. Sample: PBMCs or T cells enriched from blood (not recorded which). These receptors all stem from a young woman who had recovered from COVID-19. Both conserved end residues are part of each CDR3. Each record gives: CDR3 DNA, CDR3 protein, V gene, clone size, CDR3 length, D gene, J gene. A D gene is named only where the DNA matches it firmly. Rows give clone size only sometimes, using once, few, many, or a class for an expanded clone.

TGTGCCAGCAGAAACCGCCCGACAGGCGGACATGGCTACACCTTC CASRNRPTGGHGYTF TRBV6-5 - 15 - TRBJ1-2
TGTGCCAGCAGCAGCAGATTTCAGGGGCTTGGGCAGCCCCAGCATTTT CASSSRFQGLGQPQHF TRBV5-6 - 16 - TRBJ1-5
TGTGCCAGCAGCTCCGGGATAAGCGGCGTTGAAAAACTGTTTTTT CASSSGISGVEKLFF TRBV7-9 few 15 - TRBJ1-4
TGTGCCAGCAGCAAGGGGGTCCCGGGACAATTTAGTAATCAGCCCCAGCATTTT CASSKGVPGQFSNQPQHF TRBV21-1 - 18 - TRBJ1-5
TGTGCCAGCATAGCGGCCCCAGGTGAAAAACTGTTTTTT CASIAAPGEKLFF TRBV7-2 - 13 - TRBJ1-4
TGCGCCAGCAGCCAAGCCCAATACTTAGGGAGCACTGAAGCTTTCTTT CASSQAQYLGSTEAFF TRBV4-1 - 16 - TRBJ1-1
TGTGCCAGCAGTTTATCGCGGGGATCAGCGAACACTGAAGCTTTCTTT CASSLSRGSANTEAFF TRBV27 - 16 - TRBJ1-1
TGTGCCAGCAGCGGACGTCCCGGGACTAGTGTGAATACGCAGTATTTT CASSGRPGTSVNTQYF TRBV3-1/TRBV3-2 - 16 TRBD2 TRBJ2-3
TGTGCCAGCAGTTACAGAGTAACCGGGGAGCTGTTTTTT CASSYRVTGELFF TRBV6-5 - 13 - TRBJ2-2
TGTGCCAGCAGCGATAAATTAGCGGGAGTGGCCAATGAGCAGTTCTTC CASSDKLAGVANEQFF TRBV11-2 - 16 TRBD2 TRBJ2-1
TGTGCCAGCAGTTTTTCTACAGGGGGCAACACCGGGGAGCTGTTTTTT CASSFSTGGNTGELFF TRBV28 - 16 TRBD1 TRBJ2-2
TGTGCCACCAGCAGCCGCCTGACAGGGAACGGCTACACCTTC CATSSRLTGNGYTF TRBV15 - 14 TRBD1 TRBJ1-2
TGCGCCAGCAGCCGACCCCGACAGGGATCCTACAATGAGCAGTTCTTC CASSRPRQGSYNEQFF TRBV4-1 - 16 TRBD1 TRBJ2-1
TGTGCCATCAGCACTAGCGGGGGCACAGATACGCAGTATTTT CAISTSGGTDTQYF TRBV10-3 - 14 TRBD2 TRBJ2-3
TGTGCCAGCAGCTTAGAGGCCGCTTCACCCCTCCACTTT CASSLEAASPLHF TRBV11-2 - 13 - TRBJ1-6
TGTGCCAGCAGCTGGGGGGTCGGACAGGGGTTGTTTTTT CASSWGVGQGLFF TRBV7-2 - 13 TRBD1 TRBJ1-4
TGTGCCAGCAGTCGCGGACAGGGGGCAACTAATGAAAAACTGTTTTTT CASSRGQGATNEKLFF TRBV2 - 16 TRBD1 TRBJ1-4
TGTGCCAGCAGCGGTGGACTAGCGGTTCTCACAGATACGCAGTATTTT CASSGGLAVLTDTQYF TRBV5-5 - 16 TRBD2 TRBJ2-3
TGTGCCACCAGCGCACGGGAGTTTTATGGCTACACCTTC CATSAREFYGYTF TRBV15 once 13 - TRBJ1-2
TGTGCCAGCAGTTTTCCGACAGGGATGGCCTACGAGCAGTACTTC CASSFPTGMAYEQYF TRBV28 - 15 TRBD1 TRBJ2-7
TGTGCCAGCAGAGACCGGACAGGCTCCTTCGAGCAGTACTTC CASRDRTGSFEQYF TRBV28 - 14 TRBD1 TRBJ2-7
TGTGCCAGCAGTACCACCGGACAGGGGAGAAATGAGCAGTTCTTC CASSTTGQGRNEQFF TRBV28 - 15 TRBD1 TRBJ2-1
TGTGCCAGCAGCGGCACCCAGGGGGACGTAGGGCAAAAGGACTATGGCTACACCTTC CASSGTQGDVGQKDYGYTF TRBV7-9 - 19 TRBD1 TRBJ1-2
TGTGCCAGCAGCTGGGATGGGACAGGACGATACGAGCAGTACTTC CASSWDGTGRYEQYF TRBV5-4 - 15 TRBD1 TRBJ2-7
TGTGCCAGCAGCAAAGCGGGGGCGCCCTACGAGCAGTACTTC CASSKAGAPYEQYF TRBV9 - 14 TRBD2 TRBJ2-7
TGTGCCAGCAGTTTAGTCAGGGTCTCCGGTTTGTATGGCTACACCTTC CASSLVRVSGLYGYTF TRBV28 once 16 - TRBJ1-2
TGTGCCAGCAGCCGGGGGTACCAAGAGACCCAGTACTTC CASSRGYQETQYF TRBV7-9 - 13 - TRBJ2-5
TGTGCCAGCAGGGGAAGACTAGCGCTTACCCAAGAGACCCAGTACTTC CASRGRLALTQETQYF TRBV2 few 16 TRBD2 TRBJ2-5
TGTGCCAGCAGCCATGTCACGCTAAGCACAGATACGCAGTATTTT CASSHVTLSTDTQYF TRBV3-1/TRBV3-2 - 15 - TRBJ2-3
TGTGCCAGCAGTTTTAATAGATACCCGTACGAGCAGTACTTC CASSFNRYPYEQYF TRBV27 - 14 - TRBJ2-7
TGTGCCAGCAGTGACATGAGAGCGGGGGGGAAGTATTTT CASSDMRAGGKYF TRBV6-4 - 13 TRBD2 TRBJ2-3
TGTGCCAGCAGCCCTAAACGGGTCAGGGTGAGCTATGGCTACACCTTC CASSPKRVRVSYGYTF TRBV7-9 - 16 - TRBJ1-2
TGTGCCAGTAGTATTTCGGGGGGGGATTATAGCAATCAGCCCCAGCATTTT CASSISGGDYSNQPQHF TRBV19 - 17 - TRBJ1-5
TGTGCCAGCACCCCCCGTTCCGCGGGGGCCTACAATGAGCAGTTCTTC CASTPRSAGAYNEQFF TRBV27 - 16 TRBD2 TRBJ2-1
TGTGCCAGCAGCTCCCGGGACTCACGCGAGCAGTACTTC CASSSRDSREQYF TRBV5-4 - 13 - TRBJ2-7
TGTGCCACCAGAGGCGGGGGGTTTCGGTCTGGGGCCAACGTCCTGACTTTC CATRGGGFRSGANVLTF TRBV15 - 17 TRBD2 TRBJ2-6
TGTGCCAGCAGCCCGACAGGGCTATATCAGCCCCAGCATTTT CASSPTGLYQPQHF TRBV5-5 once 14 TRBD1 TRBJ1-5
TGCGCCAGCAGCTTCTTGCGGGGGAACCAAGAGACCCAGTACTTC CASSFLRGNQETQYF TRBV5-1 - 15 TRBD2 TRBJ2-5